What follows describes a single TCR beta chain. The sample belongs to a study of shared clonotypes between healthy human individuals. Profiling relied on immunoSEQ multiplex PCR, and the TCRdb table lists in-frame clones only, not all of them. In the table there are about 490,000 clones, 70% to 80% of which are singletons. V shed 4 bases, J shed 9 bases, and the junction held 10 bases outside the gene matches. This CDR3 spans 14 amino acids. The germline V gene encodes CDR1 SGHRS and CDR2 YFSETQ. The sample comprised PBMCs. The rearrangement uses TRBV5-1 and TRBJ2-1; 7 bases are a match to TRBD2. The receptor's source is a middle-aged woman in good health. Some clones in this sample may be carry-over from other donors' samples. The CDR3 here is CASSPRTSLAEQFF. In nucleotides, the CDR3 is TGCGCCAGCAGCCCCAGGACTAGTTTGGCTGAGCAGTTCTTC.